This T cell receptor (beta chain) emerged from a study of STAT5B mutations in CD4+ large granular lymphocyte leukemia. Germline CDR1 reads SGHDT; CDR2 reads YYEEEE. The germline V and J ends were trimmed by 1 base and 5 bases, with 13 bases remaining between them. The CDR3 extends over 15 amino acids. Repertoires were generated with immunoSEQ multiplex PCR, while TCRdb's copy carries only in-frame clones and drops some. The sample carries roughly 40,000 clones, roughly 81% recorded once. V is TRBV5-6 and J is TRBJ1-5, with D maybe TRBD1 (5 bases). The clonotype comes from a human donor in good health. The sample consisted of CD4+ T cells from blood buffy coats. The CDR3 loop reads CASSLTKGRHQPQHF. The CDR3 coding sequence is TGTGCCAGCAGCTTGACGAAGGGGAGGCATCAGCCCCAGCATTTT.